There are many counts of the clone carrying this TCR beta chain. Its antigen is unidentified. A patient was excluded if there was uncontrolled infection, other autoimmune disease, pregnancy or lactation. The data were taken from a study of T cells in Graves' hyperthyroidism and ophthalmopathy. Germline V lookup: CDR1 SGHTA, CDR2 FQGNSA. The CDR3 is made up of 17 amino acids. V gave up 4 bases and J gave up 7 bases, with 26 bases separating them. There were TCR beta CDR3 regions amplified from RNA transcripts. An initial round of RT-PCR targeting the TCR CDR3 relied on the HTBI primer set. TCRdb fed the multiplex PCR reads into MiXCR, producing one record per CDR3 protein. The sample has more than 500,000 distinct CDR3 sequences, 35% to 55% seen once. General study findings and limits: Ophthalmopathy stood apart from stable hyperthyroidism in a 13 V-J model. The model predicted ophthalmopathy a median around six months before onset.

The chain uses TRBV7-2 and TRBJ2-7, with D tentatively TRBD2 (7 bases). The clonotype comes from an adult woman with Graves' disease, either hyperthyroidism or ophthalmopathy (not recorded which). Material for sequencing was peripheral blood or thyroid tissue (not recorded which). The CDR3 DNA sequence: TGTGCCAGCAGCTCCGGGGGCGAGGGACTCGGCGGGAGAGAGCAGTACTTC. Translated: CASSSGGEGLGGREQYF. Combining the CDR3 with reference TRBV7-2 and TRBJ2-7 gives the whole variable domain GAGVSQSPSNKVTEKGKDVELRCDPISGHTALYWYRQSLGQGLEFLIYFQGNSAPDKSGLPSDRFSAERTGGSVSTLTIQRTQQEDSAVYLCASSSGGEGLGGREQYFGPGTRLTVT.